The sequence of this TCR beta chain was determined in a study of somatic mutations in cytotoxic T cells in rheumatoid arthritis. This CDR3 contains 14 residues. Germline values: CDR1 SGHTA, CDR2 FQGTGA. Trimming at V came to 5 bases and at J to 2 bases, leaving 4 bases not matched to a gene. Assay used: immunoSEQ multiplex PCR; TCRdb lists only in-frame clones, some missing. The repertoire consists of roughly 10,000 clones, with approximately 80% occurring once and the leading ten covering 9% to 14%. The sample consisted of CD8+ T cells sorted from blood. The TCR was taken from an adult with rheumatoid arthritis. The chain links TRBV7-3 to TRBJ2-3; 7 bases map to TRBD2. CDR3 bases: TGTGCCAGCAGCCCGAGCGGGGCCACAGATACGCAGTATTTT. The encoded protein is CASSPSGATDTQYF.